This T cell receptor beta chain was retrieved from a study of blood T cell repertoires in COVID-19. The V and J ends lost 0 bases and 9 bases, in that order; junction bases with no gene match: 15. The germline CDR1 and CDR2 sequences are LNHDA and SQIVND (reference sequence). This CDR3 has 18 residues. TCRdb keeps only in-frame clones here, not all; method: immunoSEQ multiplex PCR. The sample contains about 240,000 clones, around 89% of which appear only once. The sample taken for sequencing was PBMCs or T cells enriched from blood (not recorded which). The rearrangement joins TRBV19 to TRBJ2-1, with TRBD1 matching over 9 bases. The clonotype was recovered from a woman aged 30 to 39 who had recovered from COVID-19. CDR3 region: CASSIDIGQGQKYSEQFF. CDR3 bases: TGTGCCAGTAGTATAGATATAGGACAGGGGCAAAAGTATAGTGAGCAGTTCTTC. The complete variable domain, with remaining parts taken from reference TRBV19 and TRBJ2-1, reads DGGITQSPKYLFRKEGQNVTLSCEQNLNHDAMYWYRQDPGQGLRLIYYSQIVNDFQKGDIAEGYSVSREKKESFPLTVTSAQKNPTAFYLCASSIDIGQGQKYSEQFFGPGTRLTVL.